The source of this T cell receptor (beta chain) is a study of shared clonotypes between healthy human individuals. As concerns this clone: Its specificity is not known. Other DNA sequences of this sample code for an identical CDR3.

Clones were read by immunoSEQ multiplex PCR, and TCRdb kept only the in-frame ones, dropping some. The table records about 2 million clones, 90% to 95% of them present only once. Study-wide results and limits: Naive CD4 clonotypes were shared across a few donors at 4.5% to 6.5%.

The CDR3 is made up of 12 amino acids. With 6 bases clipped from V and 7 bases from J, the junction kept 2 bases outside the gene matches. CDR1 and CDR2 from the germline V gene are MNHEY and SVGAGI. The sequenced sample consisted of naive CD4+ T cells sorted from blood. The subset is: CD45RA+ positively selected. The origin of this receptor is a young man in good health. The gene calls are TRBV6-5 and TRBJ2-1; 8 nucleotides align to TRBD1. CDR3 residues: CASSRTGNEQFF. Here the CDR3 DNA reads TGTGCCAGCAGCCGGACAGGGAATGAGCAGTTCTTC.